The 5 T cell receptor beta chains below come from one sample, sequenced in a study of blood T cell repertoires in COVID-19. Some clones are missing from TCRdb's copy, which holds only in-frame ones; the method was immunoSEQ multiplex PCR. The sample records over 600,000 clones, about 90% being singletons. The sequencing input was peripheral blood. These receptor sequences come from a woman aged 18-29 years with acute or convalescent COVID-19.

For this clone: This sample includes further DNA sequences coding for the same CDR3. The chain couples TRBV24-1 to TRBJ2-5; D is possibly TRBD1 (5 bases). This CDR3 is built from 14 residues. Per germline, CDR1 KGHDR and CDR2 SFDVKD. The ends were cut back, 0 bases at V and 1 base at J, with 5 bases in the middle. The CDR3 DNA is TGTGCCACCAGTGATTTGCAGGGCCAAGAGACCCAGTACTTC. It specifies CATSDLQGQETQYF.

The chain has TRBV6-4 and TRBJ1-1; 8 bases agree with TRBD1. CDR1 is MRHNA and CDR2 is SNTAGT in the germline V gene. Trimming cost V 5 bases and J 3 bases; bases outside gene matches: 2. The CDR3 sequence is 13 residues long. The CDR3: CASSTGGDTEAFF. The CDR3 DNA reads TGTGCCAGCAGTACAGGGGGGGACACTGAAGCTTTCTTT.

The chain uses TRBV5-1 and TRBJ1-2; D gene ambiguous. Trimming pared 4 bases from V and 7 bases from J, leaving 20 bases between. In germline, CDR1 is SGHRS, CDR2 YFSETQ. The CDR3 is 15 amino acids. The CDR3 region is CASSPEGIGGRGYTF. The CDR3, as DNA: TGCGCCAGCAGCCCCGAGGGAATCGGCGGTCGTGGCTACACCTTC.

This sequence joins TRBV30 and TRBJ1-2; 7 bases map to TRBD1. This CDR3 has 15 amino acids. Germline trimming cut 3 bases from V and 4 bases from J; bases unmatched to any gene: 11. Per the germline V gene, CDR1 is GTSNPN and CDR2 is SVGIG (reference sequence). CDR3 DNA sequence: TGTGCCTGGAGCATCTATCAGGGGGTCGGCTATGGCTACACCTTC. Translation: CAWSIYQGVGYGYTF.

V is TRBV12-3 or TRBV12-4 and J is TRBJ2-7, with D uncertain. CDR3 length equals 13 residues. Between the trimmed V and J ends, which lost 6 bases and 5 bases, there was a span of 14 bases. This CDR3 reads CASRVAEGNEQYF. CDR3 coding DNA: TGTGCCAGCAGGGTAGCCGAAGGCAACGAGCAGTACTTC.